This TCR beta chain comes out of a study of blood T cell repertoires in COVID-19. Generated by immunoSEQ multiplex PCR, the TCRdb table keeps only in-frame clones and is missing some. The sample consists of 250,000 to 300,000 clones, approximately 85% of them appearing once. This clone was picked up one time. Deletions cut 2 bases from V and 4 bases from J, with 19 bases between. The CDR3 is made up of 17 amino acids. Per germline, CDR1 KGHDR and CDR2 SFDVKD. Sequencing input: peripheral blood. This clonotype was obtained from a woman aged 25 to 39 with acute or convalescent COVID-19. The J gene is TRBJ2-5, the V gene TRBV24-1; maybe TRBD2 (6 bases). The CDR3 region is CATSDSWGDGALETQYF. The CDR3 DNA reads as TGTGCCACCAGTGATTCTTGGGGGGATGGGGCTTTAGAGACCCAGTACTTC.